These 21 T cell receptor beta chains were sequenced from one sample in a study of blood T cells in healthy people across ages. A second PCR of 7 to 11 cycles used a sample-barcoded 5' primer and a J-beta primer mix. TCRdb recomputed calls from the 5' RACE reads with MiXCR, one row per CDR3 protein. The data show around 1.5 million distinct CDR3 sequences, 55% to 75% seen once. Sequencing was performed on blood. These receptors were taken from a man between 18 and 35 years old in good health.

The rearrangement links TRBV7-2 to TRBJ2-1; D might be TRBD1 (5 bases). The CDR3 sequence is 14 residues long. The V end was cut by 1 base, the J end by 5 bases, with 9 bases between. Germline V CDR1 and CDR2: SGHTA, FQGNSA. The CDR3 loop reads CASSLEQGHNEQFF. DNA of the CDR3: TGTGCCAGCAGCTTAGAGCAGGGCCACAATGAGCAGTTCTTC. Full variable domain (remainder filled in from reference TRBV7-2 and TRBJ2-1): GAGVSQSPSNKVTEKGKDVELRCDPISGHTALYWYRQSLGQGLEFLIYFQGNSAPDKSGLPSDRFSAERTGGSVSTLTIQRTQQEDSAVYLCASSLEQGHNEQFFGPGTRLTVL.

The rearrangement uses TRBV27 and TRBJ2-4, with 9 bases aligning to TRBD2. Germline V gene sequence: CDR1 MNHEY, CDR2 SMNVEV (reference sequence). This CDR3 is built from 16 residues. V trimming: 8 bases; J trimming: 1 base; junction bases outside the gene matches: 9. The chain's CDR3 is CASGFSGGYAKNIQYF. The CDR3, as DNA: TGTGCCAGCGGCTTTAGCGGGGGATATGCCAAAAACATTCAGTACTTC.

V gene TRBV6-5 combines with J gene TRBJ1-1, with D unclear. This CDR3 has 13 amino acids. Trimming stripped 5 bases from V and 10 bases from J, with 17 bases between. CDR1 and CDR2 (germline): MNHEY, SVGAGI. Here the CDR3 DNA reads TGTGCCAGCAGTGCCGGGAGGCCTGATGGAGCTTTCTTT. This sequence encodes CASSAGRPDGAFF.

The CDR3 region is CASRIRGPTEAFF. The CDR3 nucleotides are TGTGCCAGCAGGATAAGGGGGCCCACTGAAGCTTTCTTT. The chain links TRBV7-2 to TRBJ1-1; 7 nucleotides agree with TRBD1. Germline values: CDR1 SGHTA, CDR2 FQGNSA. Unmatched junction bases numbered 5, after V lost 6 bases and J lost 4 bases. The CDR3 runs to 13 residues.

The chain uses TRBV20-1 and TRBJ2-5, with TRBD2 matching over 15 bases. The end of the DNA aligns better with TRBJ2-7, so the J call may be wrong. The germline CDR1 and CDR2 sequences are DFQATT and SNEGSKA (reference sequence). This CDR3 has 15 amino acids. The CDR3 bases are TGCGGAGTTGGTGCGACGGGACTAGCGGGAGGCGAGCAGTACTTC. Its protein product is CGVGATGLAGGEQYF.

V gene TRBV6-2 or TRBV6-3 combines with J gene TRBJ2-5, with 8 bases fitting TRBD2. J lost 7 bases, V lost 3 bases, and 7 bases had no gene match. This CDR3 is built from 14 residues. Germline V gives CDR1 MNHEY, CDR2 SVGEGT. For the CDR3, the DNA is TGTGCCAGCAGTTATGGGACTAGTTTCGGGACCCAGTACTTC. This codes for CASSYGTSFGTQYF.

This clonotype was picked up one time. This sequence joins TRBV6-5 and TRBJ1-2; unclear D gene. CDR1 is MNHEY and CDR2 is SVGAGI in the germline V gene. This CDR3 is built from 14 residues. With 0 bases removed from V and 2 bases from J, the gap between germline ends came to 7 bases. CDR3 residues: CASSYSSQNYGYTF. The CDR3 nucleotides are TGTGCCAGCAGTTACTCGAGTCAGAACTATGGCTACACCTTC.

CDR3 amino acids: CAWSTRQGYGYTF. In DNA form, the CDR3 reads TGTGCCTGGAGTACCCGACAGGGCTATGGCTACACCTTC. The rearrangement links TRBV30 to TRBJ1-2; 7 nucleotides agree with TRBD1. The ends lost 2 bases at V and 4 bases at J; junction bases unmatched: 4. CDR1 and CDR2 from the germline V gene are GTSNPN and SVGIG (reference sequence). This CDR3 has 13 amino acids.

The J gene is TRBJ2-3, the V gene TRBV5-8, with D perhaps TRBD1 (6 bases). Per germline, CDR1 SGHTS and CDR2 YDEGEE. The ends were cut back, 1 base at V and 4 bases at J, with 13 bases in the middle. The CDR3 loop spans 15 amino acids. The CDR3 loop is CASSLLGQTADTQYF. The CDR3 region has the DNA TGTGCCAGCAGCTTGTTAGGACAGACTGCAGATACGCAGTATTTT. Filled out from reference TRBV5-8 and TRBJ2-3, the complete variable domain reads EAGVTQSPTHLIKTRGQQATLRCSPISGHTSVYWYQQALGLGLQFLLWYDEGEERNRGNFPPRFSGRQFPNYSSELNVNALELEDSALYLCASSLLGQTADTQYFGPGTRLTVL.

The CDR3 DNA sequence: TGCGCCAGCAGCATCGGGCAGGGGGAGCAGCCCCAGCATTTT. This encodes CASSIGQGEQPQHF. The rearrangement links TRBV5-1 to TRBJ1-5; 7 nucleotides match TRBD1. Looked up from germline, CDR1 is SGHRS and CDR2 is YFSETQ. The CDR3 length is 14 residues. V lost 4 bases and J lost 7; bases outside the gene matches: 8.

The CDR3 loop reads CASRPRQGNTEAFF. In DNA form, the CDR3 reads TGTGCCAGCAGACCCCGACAGGGGAACACTGAAGCTTTCTTT. The chain uses TRBV27 and TRBJ1-1; TRBD1 matches at 7 bases. The germline gives CDR1 MNHEY, CDR2 SMNVEV (reference sequence). Unmatched junction bases numbered 5, after V lost 6 bases and J lost 1 base. The CDR3 is 14 residues long.

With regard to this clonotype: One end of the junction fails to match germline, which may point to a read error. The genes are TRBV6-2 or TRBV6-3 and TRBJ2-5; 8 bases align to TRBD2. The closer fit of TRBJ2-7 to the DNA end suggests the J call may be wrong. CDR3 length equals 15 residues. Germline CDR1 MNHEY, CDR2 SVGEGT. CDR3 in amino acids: CAGSSASGFSYEQYF. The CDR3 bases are TGTGCCGGCAGTTCAGCTAGCGGGTTTAGCTACGAGCAGTACTTC.

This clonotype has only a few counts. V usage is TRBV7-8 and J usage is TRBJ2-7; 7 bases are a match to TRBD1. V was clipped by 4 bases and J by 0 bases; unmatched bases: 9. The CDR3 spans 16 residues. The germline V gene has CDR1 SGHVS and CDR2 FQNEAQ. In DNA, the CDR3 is TGTGCCAGCAGCTACCCCTCGAGACAGGGCTCCTACGAGCAGTACTTC. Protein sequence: CASSYPSRQGSYEQYF.

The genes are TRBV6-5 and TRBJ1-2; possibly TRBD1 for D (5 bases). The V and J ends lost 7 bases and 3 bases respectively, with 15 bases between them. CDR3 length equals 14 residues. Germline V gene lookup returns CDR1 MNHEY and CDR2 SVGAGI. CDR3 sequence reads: CASIGSGGDYGYTF. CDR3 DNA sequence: TGTGCCAGCATTGGGTCGGGGGGGGACTATGGCTACACCTTC.

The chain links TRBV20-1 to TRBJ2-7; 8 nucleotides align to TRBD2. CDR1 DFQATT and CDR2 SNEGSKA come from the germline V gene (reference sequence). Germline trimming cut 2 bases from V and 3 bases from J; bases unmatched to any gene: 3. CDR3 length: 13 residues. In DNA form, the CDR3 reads TGCAGTGCTAGAAAGGCGGGAGGCTACGAGCAGTACTTC. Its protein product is CSARKAGGYEQYF.

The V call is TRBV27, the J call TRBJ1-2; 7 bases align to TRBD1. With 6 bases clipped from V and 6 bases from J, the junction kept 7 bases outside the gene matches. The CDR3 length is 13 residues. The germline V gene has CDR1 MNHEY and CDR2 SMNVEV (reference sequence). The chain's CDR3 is CASRRQGGDGYTF. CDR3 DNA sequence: TGTGCCAGCAGAAGACAGGGAGGAGATGGCTACACCTTC.

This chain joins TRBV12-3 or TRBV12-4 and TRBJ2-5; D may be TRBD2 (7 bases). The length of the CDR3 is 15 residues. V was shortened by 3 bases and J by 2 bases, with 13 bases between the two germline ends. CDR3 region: CASSLGGGTQETQYF. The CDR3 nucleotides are TGTGCCAGCAGTTTGGGAGGGGGAACACAAGAGACCCAGTACTTC.

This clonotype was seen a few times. The CDR3 region is CASSLVQGARGDIQYF. The CDR3 nucleotides are TGTGCCAGCAGTTTAGTACAGGGGGCCAGGGGGGACATTCAGTACTTC. The chain couples TRBV12-3 or TRBV12-4 to TRBJ2-7; 9 bases agree with TRBD1. Judging by the DNA end, TRBJ2-4 fits better; the J call may be wrong. The CDR3 is made up of 16 amino acids.

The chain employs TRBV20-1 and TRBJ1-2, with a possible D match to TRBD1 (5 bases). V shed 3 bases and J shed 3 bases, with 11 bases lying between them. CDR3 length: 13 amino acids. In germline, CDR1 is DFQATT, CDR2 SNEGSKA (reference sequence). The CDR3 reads CSASEDKDYGYTF. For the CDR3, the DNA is TGCAGTGCTAGCGAGGACAAGGACTATGGCTACACCTTC.

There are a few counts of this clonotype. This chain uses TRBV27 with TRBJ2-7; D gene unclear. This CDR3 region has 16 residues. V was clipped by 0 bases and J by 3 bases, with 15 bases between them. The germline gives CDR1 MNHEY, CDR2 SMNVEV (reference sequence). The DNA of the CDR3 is TGTGCCAGCAGTTTATCGAGGCAGGAACACCACTACGAGCAGTACTTC. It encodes CASSLSRQEHHYEQYF.

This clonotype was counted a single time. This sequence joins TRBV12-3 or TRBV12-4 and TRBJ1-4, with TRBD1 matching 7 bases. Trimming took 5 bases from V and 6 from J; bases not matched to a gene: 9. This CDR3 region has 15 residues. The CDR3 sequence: CASSLGTAYYEKLFF. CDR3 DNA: TGTGCCAGCAGTCTCGGGACAGCTTATTATGAAAAACTGTTTTTT.